The subject of this entry is one TCR beta chain. In the original analysis: Amplifying reference gene primers gave estimates of nucleated cell counts. Profiled with immunoSEQ multiplex PCR; TCRdb holds only in-frame clones, not every one. Clonal size and the V and J genes are those of that table, whereas D and trimming came from the DNA. The data hold more than 150,000 clones, with about 79% observed a single time. The data stem from a study of blood T cell repertoires in COVID-19. Turning to the study itself: PBMCs, B-cell-depleted T cells, or T cells provided the cDNA or gDNA that made up the material.

CDR3 length equals 15 residues. After removal of 0 bases from V and 6 bases from J, the junction contained 5 bases not matched to a gene. Germline lookup yields CDR1 SGHAT and CDR2 FQDESV (reference sequence). J is TRBJ2-1 and V is TRBV11-1; TRBD2 aligns across 7 bases. Sequenced: peripheral blood. The source of this sequence is a woman in her forties or fifties with acute or convalescent COVID-19. The CDR3 reads CASSLAGGARNEQFF. The CDR3 bases are TGTGCCAGCAGCTTAGCGGGAGGGGCGCGCAATGAGCAGTTCTTC.